This is a list of T cell receptor beta chains from one sample in a study of blood T cell repertoires in COVID-19. Method: immunoSEQ multiplex PCR; TCRdb's copy keeps in-frame clones and lacks some. The table has more than 200,000 clones, 80% seen once; the top ten hold under 4.5%. The sequencing input was PBMCs or T cells enriched from blood (not recorded which). The receptors derive from a man younger than 45 with acute COVID-19. CDR3s include the opening cysteine and the closing phenylalanine or tryptophan. Fields, in order: V gene, clone size, CDR3 length, J gene, D gene, CDR3 DNA, CDR3 protein. A D gene is named only where the DNA matches it firmly. Expanded clones are given a class, and other clones once, few, many or no size at all.

>TRBV14|few|13|TRBJ1-6|.
TGTGCCAGCAGCCAAACTGGGGGCTCACCCCTCCACTTT
CASSQTGGSPLHF
>TRBV7-6|.|15|TRBJ1-1|.
TGTGCCAGTTCCCTACGGGGTGGGGGGGACACTGAAGCTTTCTTT
CASSLRGGGDTEAFF
>TRBV27|.|12|TRBJ1-2|TRBD1
TGTGCCAGCAGTAATGCAGGGGGGGGCTACACCTTC
CASSNAGGGYTF
>TRBV11-2|.|12|TRBJ1-1|.
TGTGCCAGCAGCCTATTAAGCACTGAAGCTTTCTTT
CASSLLSTEAFF
>TRBV10-3|few|14|TRBJ1-2|.
TGTGCCATCAGCCCGACAATCGCGGGCTATGGCTACACCTTC
CAISPTIAGYGYTF
>TRBV4-2|.|15|TRBJ1-1|TRBD1
TGTGCCAGCAGCCAAGTCCCAGGGGGCGGCACTGAAGCTTTCTTT
CASSQVPGGGTEAFF
>TRBV5-6|few|14|TRBJ1-2|TRBD1
TGTGCCAGCAGCCCAGGACAGGTTAACTATGGCTACACCTTC
CASSPGQVNYGYTF
>TRBV5-1|.|14|TRBJ2-5|.
TGCGCCAGCAGCTTGGGAAAGGGAGGAGAGACCCAGTACTTC
CASSLGKGGETQYF
>TRBV7-3|.|14|TRBJ2-3|TRBD2
TGTGCCAGCAGCCGAGGACTAGCATCAGATACGCAGTATTTT
CASSRGLASDTQYF
>TRBV30|.|12|TRBJ1-5|TRBD1
TGTGCCTGGGCAGGACAGGGTCAGCCCCAGCATTTT
CAWAGQGQPQHF
>TRBV5-5|.|15|TRBJ2-2|TRBD2
TGTGCCAGCAGCTGGGACTACTCGGGGACCGGGGAGCTGTTTTTT
CASSWDYSGTGELFF
>TRBV9|.|16|TRBJ2-3|.
TGTGCCAGCAGCGCCGGAAACGCTATACCAGGGGTTTCGCAGTATTTT
CASSAGNAIPGVSQYF
>TRBV12-3/TRBV12-4|.|12|TRBJ2-3|.
TGTGCCAGCAGCCTGACACGGGATACGCAGTATTTT
CASSLTRDTQYF
>TRBV5-4|.|15|TRBJ2-5|.
TGTGCCAGCAGCTTGGCCCTGGCGGGGCAAGAGACCCAGTACTTC
CASSLALAGQETQYF
>TRBV5-1|.|16|TRBJ2-3|TRBD1
TGCGCCAGCAGCGCAGAGACAGGGTATTCCACAGATACGCAGTATTTT
CASSAETGYSTDTQYF
>TRBV7-9|.|13|TRBJ2-5|.
TGTGCCAGCAGCTTAAGCGTTCAAGAGACCCAGTACTTC
CASSLSVQETQYF
>TRBV19|many|22|TRBJ2-2|TRBD2
TGTGCCAGTAGTGCCCACAGGGGACGGAGACTACTAGCGGGGGACCACACCGGGGAGCTGTTTTTT
CASSAHRGRRLLAGDHTGELFF
>TRBV5-1|.|14|TRBJ2-7|TRBD1
TGCGCCAGCAGCTCGACCGGGACAGGGTACGAGCAGTACTTC
CASSSTGTGYEQYF
>TRBV24-1|.|13|TRBJ2-1|.
TGTGCCACCAGTGATTTCGGTTTCTATGAGCAGTTCTTC
CATSDFGFYEQFF
>TRBV28|.|13|TRBJ2-7|TRBD1
TGTGCCAGCAAATCGACAGGGCTCAACGAGCAGTACTTC
CASKSTGLNEQYF
>TRBV6-5|.|15|TRBJ2-3|.
TGTGCCAGCAGTTACGGGGCTTTAGGCACAGATACGCAGTATTTT
CASSYGALGTDTQYF
>TRBV2|.|15|TRBJ2-1|TRBD2
TGTGCCAGCAGTGAAACCAGCGGGGGGGCCCAGGAGCAGTTCTTC
CASSETSGGAQEQFF
>TRBV10-3|.|14|TRBJ1-1|.
TGTGCCATCAGTGAGCAACAGGCGAACACTGAAGCTTTCTTT
CAISEQQANTEAFF
>TRBV21-1|.|16|TRBJ2-1|.
TGTGCCAGCAGCAAAGCGGAGGGGAGCTCCTACAATGAGCAGTTCTTC
CASSKAEGSSYNEQFF
>TRBV5-4|.|16|TRBJ2-4|.
TGTGCCAGCACCGATGGGGGGGGCCGAGCCAAAAACATTCAGTACTTC
CASTDGGGRAKNIQYF
>TRBV5-5|.|14|TRBJ2-1|TRBD2
TGTGCCAGCAGCTTGGTCCCCGGGGGGGATGAGCAGTTCTTC
CASSLVPGGDEQFF
>TRBV3-1/TRBV3-2|.|15|TRBJ2-5|TRBD1
TGTGCCAGCAGCCAAGAGGGACAGGGGGGGAAGACCCAGTACTTC
CASSQEGQGGKTQYF
>TRBV7-9|.|11|TRBJ1-2|.
TGTGCCAGCAGCTTAGACAGTCGATGCACCTTC
CASSLDSRCTF
>TRBV6-4|.|14|TRBJ1-2|TRBD1
TGTGCCAGCAGTCCCGACAGGGGGTTGAATGGCTACACCTTC
CASSPDRGLNGYTF
>TRBV4-2|.|15|TRBJ2-7|.
TGTGCCAGCAGCCAAGCTGACGGGACTGGTTACGAGCAGTACTTC
CASSQADGTGYEQYF
>TRBV7-9|.|11|TRBJ2-3|.
TGTGCCAGCAGCGACTGGCTTACGCAGTATTTT
CASSDWLTQYF
>TRBV5-1|.|14|TRBJ1-1|.
TGCGCCAGCAGCTTGGGCGGGGATGGGGCTGAAGCTTTCTTT
CASSLGGDGAEAFF
>TRBV5-5|.|15|TRBJ1-1|TRBD1
TGTGCCAGCTATCAAAGCCCAGGGGGGTTCACTGAAGCTTTCTTT
CASYQSPGGFTEAFF
>TRBV7-2|few|14|TRBJ1-4|.
TGTGCCAGCAGCTTAGACTTCAGGAATGAAAAACTGTTTTTT
CASSLDFRNEKLFF
>TRBV5-1|.|16|TRBJ2-5|TRBD2
TGCGCCAGCAGCTTGGCCCTTCCGGGGGGGCTAGAGACCCAGTACTTC
CASSLALPGGLETQYF
>TRBV20-1|.|16|TRBJ2-7|TRBD2
TGCAGTGCTAGTAAACCTAGCGGGGGATTCGGGAACGAGCAGTACTTC
CSASKPSGGFGNEQYF
>TRBV28|.|15|TRBJ1-1|TRBD1
TGTGCCAGCAGCCTAACGGGACAGGGTGTAACTGAAGCTTTCTTT
CASSLTGQGVTEAFF
>TRBV11-2|.|18|TRBJ2-1|.
TGTGCCAGCAGCTTAAGGGTAGCCTTGGAGGCATCCTACAATGAGCAGTTCTTC
CASSLRVALEASYNEQFF
>TRBV27|.|15|TRBJ2-7|.
TGTGCCAGCGGCCTTTATAACCCAGGCTCCTACGAGCAGTACTTC
CASGLYNPGSYEQYF
>TRBV7-2|.|15|TRBJ1-5|.
TGTGCCAGCAGCTTATATTTAGGGGGCAATCAGCCCCAGCATTTT
CASSLYLGGNQPQHF
>TRBV7-9|.|14|TRBJ1-1|TRBD1
TGTGCCAGCAGCTTCCCGGACAGGGTGGGTGAAGCTTTCTTT
CASSFPDRVGEAFF
>TRBV19|.|14|TRBJ2-2|.
TGTGCCAGTAGTTACAGGGAAGCCACCGGGGAGCTGTTTTTT
CASSYREATGELFF
>TRBV9|once|14|TRBJ1-2|TRBD1
TGTGCCAGCAGCGTCCAACAGGGGATCAATGGCTACACCTTC
CASSVQQGINGYTF
>TRBV29-1|.|12|TRBJ2-7|.
TGCAGCGTCCTTAAACCGAGCTACGAGCAGTACTTC
CSVLKPSYEQYF
>TRBV28|.|12|TRBJ2-7|.
TGTGCCAGCTTGAGTAGCTCCTACGAGCAGTACTTC
CASLSSSYEQYF
>TRBV29-1|.|12|TRBJ1-2|.
TGCAGCGTTTCGACAGATAACTATGGCTACACCTTC
CSVSTDNYGYTF
>TRBV11-1|.|16|TRBJ2-3|.
TGTGCCAGCAGCTCCCGGGGGGCCGGTAATACAGATACGCAGTATTTT
CASSSRGAGNTDTQYF
>TRBV12-3/TRBV12-4|.|13|TRBJ2-3|TRBD2
TGTGCCAGCAGTTTACTAGCGGGGGGCCTTTGGTATTTT
CASSLLAGGLWYF
>TRBV6-5|.|15|TRBJ1-2|TRBD1
TGTGCCAGCAGTTACGCCGACAGGGGGAACTATGGCTACACCTTC
CASSYADRGNYGYTF
>TRBV5-1|.|13|TRBJ1-4|.
TGCGCCAGCAGCGGGGCCAAGAATGAAAAACTGTTTTTT
CASSGAKNEKLFF
>TRBV19|.|16|TRBJ2-7|TRBD1
TGTGCCAGTAGTATTTTGGGACAGTTGCTGGGACGCGAGCAGTACTTC
CASSILGQLLGREQYF
>TRBV11-2|.|15|TRBJ1-3|.
TGTGCCAGCAGCTTAATACAGGCCACTGGAAACACCATATATTTT
CASSLIQATGNTIYF
>TRBV4-1|.|15|TRBJ2-5|TRBD2
TGCGCCAGCAGCCATCCCGGGACTACCCAAGAGACCCAGTACTTC
CASSHPGTTQETQYF
>TRBV11-2|few|15|TRBJ2-7|TRBD1
TGTGCCAGCAGCTTCACCCCAGGACAGGGCAGCGAGCAGTACTTC
CASSFTPGQGSEQYF
>TRBV30|.|14|TRBJ2-3|TRBD2
TGTGCCTGGAGTGGGTTAGCGGGGACAGATACGCAGTATTTT
CAWSGLAGTDTQYF
>TRBV3-1/TRBV3-2|.|13|TRBJ2-2|.
TGTGCCAGCAGCACGGCAGGGCCCGGGGAGCTGTTTTTT
CASSTAGPGELFF
>TRBV9|.|17|TRBJ1-1|.
TGTGCCAGCAGCGTAGCAAGCCAGGGAATAACGAGCACTGAAGCTTTCTTT
CASSVASQGITSTEAFF